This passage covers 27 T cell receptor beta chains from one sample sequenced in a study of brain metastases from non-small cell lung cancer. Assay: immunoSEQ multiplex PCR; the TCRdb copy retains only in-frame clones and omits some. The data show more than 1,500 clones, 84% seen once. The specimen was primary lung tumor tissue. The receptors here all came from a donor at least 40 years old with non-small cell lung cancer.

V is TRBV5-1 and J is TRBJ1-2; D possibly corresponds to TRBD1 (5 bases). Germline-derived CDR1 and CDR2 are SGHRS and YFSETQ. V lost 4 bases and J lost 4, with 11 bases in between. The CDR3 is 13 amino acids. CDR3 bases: TGCGCCAGCAGCCCCGGACACAGCTATGGCTACACCTTC. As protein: CASSPGHSYGYTF.

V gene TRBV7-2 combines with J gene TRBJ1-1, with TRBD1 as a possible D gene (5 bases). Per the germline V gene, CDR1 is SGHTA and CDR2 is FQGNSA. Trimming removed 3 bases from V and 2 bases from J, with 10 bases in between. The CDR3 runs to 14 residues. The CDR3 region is CASSFVGLNTEAFF. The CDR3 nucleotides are TGTGCCAGCAGCTTTGTGGGACTTAACACTGAAGCTTTCTTT.

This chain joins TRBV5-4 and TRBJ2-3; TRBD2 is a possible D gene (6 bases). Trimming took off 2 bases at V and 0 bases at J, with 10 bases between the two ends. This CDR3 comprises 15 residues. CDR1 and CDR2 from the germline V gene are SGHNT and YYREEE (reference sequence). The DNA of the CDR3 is TGTGCCAGCAGCTTCGGGGGATCTAGCACAGATACGCAGTATTTT. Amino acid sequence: CASSFGGSSTDTQYF.

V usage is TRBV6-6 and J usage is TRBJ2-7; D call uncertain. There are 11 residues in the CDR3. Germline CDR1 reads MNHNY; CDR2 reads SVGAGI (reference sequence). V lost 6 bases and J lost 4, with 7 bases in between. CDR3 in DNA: TGTGCCAGCAGCCCTTGGTACGAGCAGTACTTC. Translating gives CASSPWYEQYF.

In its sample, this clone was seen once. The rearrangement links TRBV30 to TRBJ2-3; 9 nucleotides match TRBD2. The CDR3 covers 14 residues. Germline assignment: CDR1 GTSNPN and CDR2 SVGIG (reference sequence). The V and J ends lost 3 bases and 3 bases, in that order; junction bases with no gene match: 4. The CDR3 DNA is TGTGCCTGGAGCCCCAGCGGGGGGACAGATACGCAGTATTTT. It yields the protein CAWSPSGGTDTQYF.

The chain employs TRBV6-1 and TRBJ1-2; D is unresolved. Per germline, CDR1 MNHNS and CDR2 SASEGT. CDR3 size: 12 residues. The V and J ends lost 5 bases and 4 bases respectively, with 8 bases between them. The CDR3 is CASSMLGYGYTF. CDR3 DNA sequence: TGTGCCAGCAGTATGCTAGGCTATGGCTACACCTTC.

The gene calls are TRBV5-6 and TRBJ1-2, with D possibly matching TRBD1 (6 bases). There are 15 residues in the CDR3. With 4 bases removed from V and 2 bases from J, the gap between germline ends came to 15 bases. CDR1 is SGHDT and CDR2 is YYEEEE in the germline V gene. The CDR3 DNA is TGTGCCAGCAGCCCGGGGGCAGGGCAGAACTATGGCTACACCTTC. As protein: CASSPGAGQNYGYTF.

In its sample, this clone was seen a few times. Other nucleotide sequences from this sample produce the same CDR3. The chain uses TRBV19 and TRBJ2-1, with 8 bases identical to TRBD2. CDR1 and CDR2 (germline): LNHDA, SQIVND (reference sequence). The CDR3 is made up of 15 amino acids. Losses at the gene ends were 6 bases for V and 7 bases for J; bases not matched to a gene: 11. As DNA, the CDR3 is TGTGCCAGTAGGACCCCGGGACTAGGGAAAAATGAGCAGTTCTTC. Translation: CASRTPGLGKNEQFF. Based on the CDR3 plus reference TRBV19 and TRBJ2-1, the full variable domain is DGGITQSPKYLFRKEGQNVTLSCEQNLNHDAMYWYRQDPGQGLRLIYYSQIVNDFQKGDIAEGYSVSREKKESFPLTVTSAQKNPTAFYLCASRTPGLGKNEQFFGPGTRLTVL.

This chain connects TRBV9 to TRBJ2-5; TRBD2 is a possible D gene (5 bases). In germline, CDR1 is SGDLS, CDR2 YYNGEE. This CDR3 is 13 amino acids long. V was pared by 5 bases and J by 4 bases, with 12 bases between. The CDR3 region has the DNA TGTGCCAGCAGTCTAGCAGGCGGAGAGACCCAGTACTTC. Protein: CASSLAGGETQYF.

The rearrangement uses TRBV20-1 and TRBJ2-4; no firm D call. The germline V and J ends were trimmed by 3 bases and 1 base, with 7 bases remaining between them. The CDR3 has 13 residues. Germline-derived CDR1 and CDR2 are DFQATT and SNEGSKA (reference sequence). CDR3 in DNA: TGCAGTGCTAGTAGTTCCGCCAAAAACATTCAGTACTTC. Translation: CSASSSAKNIQYF.

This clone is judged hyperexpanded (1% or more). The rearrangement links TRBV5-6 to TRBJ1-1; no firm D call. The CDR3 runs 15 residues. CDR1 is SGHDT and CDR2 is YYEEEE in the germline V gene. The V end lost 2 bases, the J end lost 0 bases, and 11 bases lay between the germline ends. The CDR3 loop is CASSLESSMNTEAFF. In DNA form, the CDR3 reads TGTGCCAGCAGCTTAGAGTCCAGTATGAACACTGAAGCTTTCTTT. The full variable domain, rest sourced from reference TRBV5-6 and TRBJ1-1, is DAGVTQSPTHLIKTRGQQVTLRCSPKSGHDTVSWYQQALGQGPQFIFQYYEEEERQRGNFPDRFSGHQFPNYSSELNVNALLLGDSALYLCASSLESSMNTEAFFGQGTRLTVV.

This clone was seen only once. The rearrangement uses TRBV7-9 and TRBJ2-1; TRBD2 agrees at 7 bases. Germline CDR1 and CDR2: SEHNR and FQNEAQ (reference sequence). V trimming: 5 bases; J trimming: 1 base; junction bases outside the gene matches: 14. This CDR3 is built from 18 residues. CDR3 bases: TGTGCCAGCAGCCCCCCAAGGGTTGGGGGGGGTTCCTACAATGAGCAGTTCTTC. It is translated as CASSPPRVGGGSYNEQFF. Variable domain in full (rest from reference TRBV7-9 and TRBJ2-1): DTGVSQNPRHKITKRGQNVTFRCDPISEHNRLYWYRQTLGQGPEFLTYFQNEAQLEKSRLLSDRFSAERPKGSFSTLEIQRTEQGDSAMYLCASSPPRVGGGSYNEQFFGPGTRLTVL.

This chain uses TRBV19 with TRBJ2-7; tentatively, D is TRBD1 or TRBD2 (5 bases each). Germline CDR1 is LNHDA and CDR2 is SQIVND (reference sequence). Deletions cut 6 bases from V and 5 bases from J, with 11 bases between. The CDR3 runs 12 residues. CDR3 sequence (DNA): TGTGCCAGTAGAGGGGAGTTGGACGAGCAGTACTTC. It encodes CASRGELDEQYF.

CDR3 nucleotide sequence: TGTGCCAGCAGAGGGCATGCACCTAATTCACCCCTCCACTTT. Translated, it gives CASRGHAPNSPLHF. The genes are TRBV6-5 and TRBJ1-6; no clear D. The V and J ends lost 6 bases and 6 bases respectively, with 12 bases between them. The CDR3 runs 14 residues. Germline-derived CDR1 and CDR2 are MNHEY and SVGAGI.

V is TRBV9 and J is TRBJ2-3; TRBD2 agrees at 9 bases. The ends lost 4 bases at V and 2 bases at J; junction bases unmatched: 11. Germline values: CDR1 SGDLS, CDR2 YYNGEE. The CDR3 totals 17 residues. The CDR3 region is CASSRGRLAELTDTQYF. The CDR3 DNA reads TGTGCCAGCAGCCGAGGCAGACTAGCGGAACTCACAGATACGCAGTATTTT.

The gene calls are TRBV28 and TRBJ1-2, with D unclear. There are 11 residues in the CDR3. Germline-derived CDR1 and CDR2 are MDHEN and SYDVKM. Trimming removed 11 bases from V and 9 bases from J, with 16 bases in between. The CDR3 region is CASTHIGSYTF. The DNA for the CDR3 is TGTGCCTCGACCCACATAGGGAGCTACACCTTC.

The CDR3 region has the DNA TGCGCCAGCAGCCAAGAGTTAGCGGTGGGTTCACCCCTCCACTTT. Its protein product is CASSQELAVGSPLHF. The V and J genes are TRBV4-3 and TRBJ1-6, with unresolved D. There are 15 residues in the CDR3. V lost 0 bases, J lost 9 bases, and 12 bases lay in between. Per germline, CDR1 LGHNA and CDR2 YSLEER.

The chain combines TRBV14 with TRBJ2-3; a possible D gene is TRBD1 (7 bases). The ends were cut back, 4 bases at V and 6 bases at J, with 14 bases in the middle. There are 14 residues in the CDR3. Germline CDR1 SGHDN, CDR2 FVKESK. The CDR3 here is CASSPRLGGDTQYF. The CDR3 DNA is TGTGCCAGCAGCCCGCGACTAGGGGGCGATACGCAGTATTTT.

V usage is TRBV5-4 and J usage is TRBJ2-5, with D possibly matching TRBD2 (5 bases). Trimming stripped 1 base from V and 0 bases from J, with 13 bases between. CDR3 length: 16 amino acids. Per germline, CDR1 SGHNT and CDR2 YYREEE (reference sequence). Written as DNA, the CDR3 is TGTGCCAGCAGCTTGTTACCGGGGTCGCACCAAGAGACCCAGTACTTC. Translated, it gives CASSLLPGSHQETQYF.

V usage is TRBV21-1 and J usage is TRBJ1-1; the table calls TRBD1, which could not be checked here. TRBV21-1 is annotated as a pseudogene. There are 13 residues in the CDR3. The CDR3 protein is CASSKEGVTEAFF. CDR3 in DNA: TGTGCCAGCAGCAAAGAGGGGGTCACTGAAGCTTTCTTT.

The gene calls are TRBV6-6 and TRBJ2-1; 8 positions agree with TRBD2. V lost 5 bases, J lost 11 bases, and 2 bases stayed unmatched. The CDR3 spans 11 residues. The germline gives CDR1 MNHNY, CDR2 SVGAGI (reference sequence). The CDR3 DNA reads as TGTGCCAGCAGTCAGCGGGAGAAGCAGTTCTTC. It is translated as CASSQREKQFF.

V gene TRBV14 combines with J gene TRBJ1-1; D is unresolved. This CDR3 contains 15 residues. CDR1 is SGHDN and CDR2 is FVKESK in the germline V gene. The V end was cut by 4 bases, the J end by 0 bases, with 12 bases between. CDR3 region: CASSPEWGMNTEAFF. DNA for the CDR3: TGTGCCAGCAGCCCCGAGTGGGGTATGAACACTGAAGCTTTCTTT.

The CDR3 nucleotides read TGTGCCAGCAGCTTAGGGGACAGAATGAACACTGAAGCTTTCTTT. Translating it yields CASSLGDRMNTEAFF. V is TRBV7-9 and J is TRBJ1-1, with TRBD1 matching over 7 bases. CDR1 is SEHNR, CDR2 FQNEAQ, per germline (reference sequence). The J segment lost 0 bases and the V segment lost 1 base, leaving 2 bases of the junction unmatched. This CDR3 contains 15 residues.

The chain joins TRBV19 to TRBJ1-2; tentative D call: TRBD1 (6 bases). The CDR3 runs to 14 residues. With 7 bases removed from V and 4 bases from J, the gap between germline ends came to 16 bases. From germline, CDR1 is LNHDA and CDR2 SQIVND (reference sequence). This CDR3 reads CASTDRSPGYGYTF. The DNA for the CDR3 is TGTGCCAGTACCGACAGGTCCCCGGGCTATGGCTACACCTTC. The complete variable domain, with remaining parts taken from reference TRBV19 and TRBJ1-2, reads DGGITQSPKYLFRKEGQNVTLSCEQNLNHDAMYWYRQDPGQGLRLIYYSQIVNDFQKGDIAEGYSVSREKKESFPLTVTSAQKNPTAFYLCASTDRSPGYGYTFGSGTRLTVV.

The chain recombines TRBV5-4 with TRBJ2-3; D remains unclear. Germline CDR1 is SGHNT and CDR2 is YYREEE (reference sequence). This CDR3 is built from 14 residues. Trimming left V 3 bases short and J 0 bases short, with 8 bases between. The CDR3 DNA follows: TGTGCCAGCAGCTGGACCTCTAGCACAGATACGCAGTATTTT. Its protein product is CASSWTSSTDTQYF.

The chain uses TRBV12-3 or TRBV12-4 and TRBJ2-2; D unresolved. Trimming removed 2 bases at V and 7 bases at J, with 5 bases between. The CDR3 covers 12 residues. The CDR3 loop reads CASSLCIGELFF. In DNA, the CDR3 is TGTGCCAGCAGTTTATGTATCGGGGAGCTGTTTTTT.

The CDR3 here is CSVVQGPRVNTEAFF. CDR3 bases: TGCAGCGTGGTACAGGGGCCGCGAGTGAACACTGAAGCTTTCTTT. This chain connects TRBV29-1 to TRBJ1-1; 7 bases agree with TRBD1. This CDR3 spans 15 amino acids. V shed 6 bases and J 0 bases; nucleotides not matched to a gene: 10. CDR1 is SQVTM and CDR2 is ANQGSEA in the germline V gene.